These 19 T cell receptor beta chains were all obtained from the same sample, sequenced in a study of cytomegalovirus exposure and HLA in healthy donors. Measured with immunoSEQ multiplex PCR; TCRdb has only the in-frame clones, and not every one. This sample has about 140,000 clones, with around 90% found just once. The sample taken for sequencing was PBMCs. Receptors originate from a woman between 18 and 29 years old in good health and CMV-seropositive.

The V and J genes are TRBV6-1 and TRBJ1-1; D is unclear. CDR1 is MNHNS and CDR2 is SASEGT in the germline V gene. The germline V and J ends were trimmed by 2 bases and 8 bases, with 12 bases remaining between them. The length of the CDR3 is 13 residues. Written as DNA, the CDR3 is TGTGCCAGCAGTGAAAACTCGTTCCGCGAAGCTTTCTTT. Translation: CASSENSFREAFF.

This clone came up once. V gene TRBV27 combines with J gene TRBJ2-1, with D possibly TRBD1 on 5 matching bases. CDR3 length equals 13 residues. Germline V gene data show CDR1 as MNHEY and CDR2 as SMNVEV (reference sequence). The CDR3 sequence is CGTGLSSYNEQFF. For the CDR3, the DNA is TGTGGAACAGGCCTCAGCTCCTACAATGAGCAGTTCTTC.

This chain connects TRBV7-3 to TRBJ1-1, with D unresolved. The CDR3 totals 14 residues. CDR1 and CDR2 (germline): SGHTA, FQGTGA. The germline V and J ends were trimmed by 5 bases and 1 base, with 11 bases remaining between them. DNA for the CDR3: TGTGCCAGCAGCCCCCATGCGGGGAACACTGAAGCTTTCTTT. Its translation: CASSPHAGNTEAFF.

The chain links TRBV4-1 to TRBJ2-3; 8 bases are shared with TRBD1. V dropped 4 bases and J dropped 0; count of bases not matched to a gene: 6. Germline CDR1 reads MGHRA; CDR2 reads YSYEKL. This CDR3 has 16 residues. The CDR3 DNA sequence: TGCGCCAGCAGCCTACAGGGGGGAACTAGCACAGATACGCAGTATTTT. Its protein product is CASSLQGGTSTDTQYF.

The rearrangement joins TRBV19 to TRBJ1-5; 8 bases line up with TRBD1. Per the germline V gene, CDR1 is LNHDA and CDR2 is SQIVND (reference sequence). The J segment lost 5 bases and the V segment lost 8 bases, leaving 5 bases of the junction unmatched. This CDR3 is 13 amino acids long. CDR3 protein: CASAPDRDQPQHF. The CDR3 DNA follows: TGTGCCAGTGCCCCGGACAGGGATCAGCCCCAGCATTTT.

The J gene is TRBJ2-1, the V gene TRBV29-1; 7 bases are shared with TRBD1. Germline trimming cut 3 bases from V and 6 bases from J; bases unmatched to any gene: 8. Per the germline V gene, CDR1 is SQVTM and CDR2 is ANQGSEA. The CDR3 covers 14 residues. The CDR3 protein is CSVDRSGQRNEQFF. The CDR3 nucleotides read TGCAGCGTTGACCGTTCGGGACAGCGCAATGAGCAGTTCTTC.

CDR3 amino acids: CASSLVAGPWEDTQYF. CDR3 DNA: TGTGCCAGCAGTTTAGTTGCGGGACCGTGGGAAGATACGCAGTATTTT. The chain has TRBV27 and TRBJ2-3; possible D gene TRBD2, 6 bases. The CDR3 has 16 amino acids. Germline-derived CDR1 and CDR2 are MNHEY and SMNVEV (reference sequence). V was clipped by 2 bases and J by 5 bases, with 17 bases between them.

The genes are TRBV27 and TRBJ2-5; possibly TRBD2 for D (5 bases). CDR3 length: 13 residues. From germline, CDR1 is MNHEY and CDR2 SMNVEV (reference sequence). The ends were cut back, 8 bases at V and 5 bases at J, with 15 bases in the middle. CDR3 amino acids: CASAGLRGETQYF. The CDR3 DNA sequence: TGTGCCAGCGCCGGACTGCGAGGGGAGACCCAGTACTTC.

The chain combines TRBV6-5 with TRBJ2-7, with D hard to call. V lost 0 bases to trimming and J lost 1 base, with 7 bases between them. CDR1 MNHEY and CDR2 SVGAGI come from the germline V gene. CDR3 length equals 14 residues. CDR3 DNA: TGTGCCAGCAGTTACTCGGGCCTATCCTACGAGCAGTACTTC. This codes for CASSYSGLSYEQYF.

The CDR3 spells CASVRAGANVLTF. The CDR3 bases are TGTGCCAGCGTAAGAGCTGGGGCCAACGTCCTGACTTTC. This chain links TRBV25-1 with TRBJ2-6; D uncertain. The CDR3 totals 13 residues. Germline values: CDR1 MGHDK, CDR2 SYGVNS. With 8 bases removed from V and 2 bases from J, the gap between germline ends came to 7 bases.

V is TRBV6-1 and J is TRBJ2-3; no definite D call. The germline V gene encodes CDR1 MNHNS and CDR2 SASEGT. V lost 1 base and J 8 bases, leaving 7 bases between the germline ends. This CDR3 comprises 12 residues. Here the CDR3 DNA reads TGTGCCAGCAGTGAAGACGGTGGTACGCAGTATTTT. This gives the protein CASSEDGGTQYF.

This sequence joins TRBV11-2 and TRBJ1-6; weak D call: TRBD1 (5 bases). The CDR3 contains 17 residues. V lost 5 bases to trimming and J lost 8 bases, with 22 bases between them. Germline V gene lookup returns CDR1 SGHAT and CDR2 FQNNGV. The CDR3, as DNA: TGTGCCAGCAGCCAAGGGGCGGCGAAAAGGGGATATTCACCCCTCCACTTT. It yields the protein CASSQGAAKRGYSPLHF.

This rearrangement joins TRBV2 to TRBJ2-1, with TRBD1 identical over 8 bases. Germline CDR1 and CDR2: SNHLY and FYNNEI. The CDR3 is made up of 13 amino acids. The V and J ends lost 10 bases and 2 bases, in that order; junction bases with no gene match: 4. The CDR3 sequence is CATRDRTYNEQFF. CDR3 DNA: TGTGCCACCCGGGACAGGACCTACAATGAGCAGTTCTTC.

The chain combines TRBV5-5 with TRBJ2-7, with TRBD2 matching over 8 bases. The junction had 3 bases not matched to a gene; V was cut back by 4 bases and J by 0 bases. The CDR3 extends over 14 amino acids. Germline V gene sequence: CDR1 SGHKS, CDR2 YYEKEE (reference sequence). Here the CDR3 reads CASSRGTSSYEQYF. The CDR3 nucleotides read TGTGCCAGCAGCAGGGGGACTAGCTCCTACGAGCAGTACTTC.

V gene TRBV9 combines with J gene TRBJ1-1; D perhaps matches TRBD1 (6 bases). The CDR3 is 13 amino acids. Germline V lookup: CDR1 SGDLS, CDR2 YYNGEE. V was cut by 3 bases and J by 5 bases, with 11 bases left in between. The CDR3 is CASSGGGGTEAFF. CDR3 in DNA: TGTGCCAGCAGCGGGGGAGGGGGAACTGAAGCTTTCTTT.

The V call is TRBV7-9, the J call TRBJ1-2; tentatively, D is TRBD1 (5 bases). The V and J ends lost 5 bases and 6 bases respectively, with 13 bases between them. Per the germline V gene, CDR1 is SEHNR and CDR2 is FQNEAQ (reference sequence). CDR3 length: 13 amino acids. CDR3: CASSKGTGNGYTF. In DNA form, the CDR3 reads TGTGCCAGCAGCAAGGGTACAGGAAATGGCTACACCTTC.

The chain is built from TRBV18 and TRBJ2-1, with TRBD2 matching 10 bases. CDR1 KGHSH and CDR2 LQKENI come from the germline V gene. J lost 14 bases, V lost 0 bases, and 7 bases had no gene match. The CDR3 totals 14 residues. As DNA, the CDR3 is TGTGCCAGCTCACCACCGGAACGTAGCGGGAGGAAGTTCTTC. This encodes CASSPPERSGRKFF.

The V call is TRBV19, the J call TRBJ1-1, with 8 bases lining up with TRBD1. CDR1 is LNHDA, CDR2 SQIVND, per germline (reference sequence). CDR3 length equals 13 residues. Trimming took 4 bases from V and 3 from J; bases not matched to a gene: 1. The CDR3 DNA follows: TGTGCCAGTAGTACGGACAGGGACACTGAAGCTTTCTTT. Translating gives CASSTDRDTEAFF.

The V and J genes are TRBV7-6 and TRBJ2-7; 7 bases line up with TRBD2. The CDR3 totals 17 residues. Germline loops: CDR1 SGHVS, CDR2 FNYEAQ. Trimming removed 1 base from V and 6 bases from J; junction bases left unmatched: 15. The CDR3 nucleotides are TGTGCCAGCAGCTTAGGAATCGGAGACGGGGGGATAGGCGAGCAGTACTTC. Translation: CASSLGIGDGGIGEQYF.